The sequence of this T cell receptor (beta chain) was determined in a study of T cell responses to AZD1222 COVID-19 vaccine. With regard to this clone: The antigen remains unidentified.

The repertoire was sequenced with immunoSEQ multiplex PCR; TCRdb's copy has only in-frame clones and lacks some. The sample consists of over 130,000 clones, approximately 92% of them appearing once. The study pooled second doses at about 4 or about 12 weeks. Points from the study as a whole: The reported proportion of spike-specific TCRs targeting unmutated variant regions was nearly half.

This clonotype originated in an adult who received the AZD1222 COVID-19 vaccine. The material was peripheral blood, obtained 28 days after the second AZD1222 dose.

CDR3: CASSQGDIWGTEAFF. DNA of the CDR3: TGCGCCAGCAGCCAAGGGGACATCTGGGGGACTGAAGCTTTCTTT. The gene calls are TRBV4-1 and TRBJ1-1, with a weak D call TRBD1 (6 bases). V was clipped by 1 base and J by 5 bases, with 14 bases between them. Germline V gene sequence: CDR1 MGHRA, CDR2 YSYEKL. The CDR3 contains 15 residues.